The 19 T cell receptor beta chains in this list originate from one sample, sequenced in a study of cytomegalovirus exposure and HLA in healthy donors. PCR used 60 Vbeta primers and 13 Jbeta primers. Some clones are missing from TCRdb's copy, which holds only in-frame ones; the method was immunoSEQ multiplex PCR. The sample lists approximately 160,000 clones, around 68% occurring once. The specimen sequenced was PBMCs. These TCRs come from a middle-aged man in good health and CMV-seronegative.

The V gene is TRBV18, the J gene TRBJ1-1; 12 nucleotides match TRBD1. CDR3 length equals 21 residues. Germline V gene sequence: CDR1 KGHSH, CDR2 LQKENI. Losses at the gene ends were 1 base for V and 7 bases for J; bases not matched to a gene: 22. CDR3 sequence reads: CASSPRILSTGTGGDGGEAFF. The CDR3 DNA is TGTGCCAGCTCACCACGCATTCTTTCGACTGGGACAGGGGGCGACGGAGGTGAAGCTTTCTTT.

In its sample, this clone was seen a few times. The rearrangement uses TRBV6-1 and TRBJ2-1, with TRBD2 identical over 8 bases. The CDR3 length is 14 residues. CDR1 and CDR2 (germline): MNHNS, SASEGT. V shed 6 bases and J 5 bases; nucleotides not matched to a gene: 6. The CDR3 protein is CASRPGLGDNEQFF. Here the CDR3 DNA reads TGTGCCAGCAGGCCGGGACTAGGAGACAATGAGCAGTTCTTC.

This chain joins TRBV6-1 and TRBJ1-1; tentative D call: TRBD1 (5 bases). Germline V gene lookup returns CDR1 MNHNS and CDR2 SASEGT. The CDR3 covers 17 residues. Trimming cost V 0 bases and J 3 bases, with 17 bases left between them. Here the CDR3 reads CASSEAHRGGAYTEAFF. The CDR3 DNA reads TGTGCCAGCAGTGAAGCGCATAGGGGAGGGGCCTACACTGAAGCTTTCTTT.

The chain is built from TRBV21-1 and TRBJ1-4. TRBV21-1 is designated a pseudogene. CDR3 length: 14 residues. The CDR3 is CASSKENSNEKLFF. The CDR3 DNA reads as TGTGCCAGCAGCAAAGAAAACTCGAACGAAAAACTGTTTTTT.

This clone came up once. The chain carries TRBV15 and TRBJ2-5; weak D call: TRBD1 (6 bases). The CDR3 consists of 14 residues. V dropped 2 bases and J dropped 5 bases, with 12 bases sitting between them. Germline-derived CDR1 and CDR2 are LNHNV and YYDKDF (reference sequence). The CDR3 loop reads CATSRRDTGETQYF. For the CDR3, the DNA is TGTGCCACCAGCAGACGGGACACCGGGGAGACCCAGTACTTC.

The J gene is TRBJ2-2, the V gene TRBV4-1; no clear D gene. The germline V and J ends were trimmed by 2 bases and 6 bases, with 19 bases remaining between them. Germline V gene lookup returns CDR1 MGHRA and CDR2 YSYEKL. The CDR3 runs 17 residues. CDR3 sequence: CASSQFGGQNFPGELFF. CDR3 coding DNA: TGCGCCAGCAGCCAATTCGGTGGGCAGAATTTTCCCGGGGAGCTGTTTTTT.

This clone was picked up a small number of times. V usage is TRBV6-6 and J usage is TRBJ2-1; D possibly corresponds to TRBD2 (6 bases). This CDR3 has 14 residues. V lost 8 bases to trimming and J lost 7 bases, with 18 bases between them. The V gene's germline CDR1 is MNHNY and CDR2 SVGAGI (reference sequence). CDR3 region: CASEARLVGNEQFF. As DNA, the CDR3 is TGTGCCAGCGAGGCTCGACTAGTGGGGAATGAGCAGTTCTTC.

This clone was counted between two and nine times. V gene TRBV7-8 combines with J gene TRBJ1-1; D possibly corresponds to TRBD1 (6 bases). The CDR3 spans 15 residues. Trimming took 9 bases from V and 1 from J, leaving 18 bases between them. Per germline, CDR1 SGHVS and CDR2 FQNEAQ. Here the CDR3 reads CASHQGYRANTEAFF. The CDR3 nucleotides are TGTGCCAGTCACCAAGGATACAGGGCGAACACTGAAGCTTTCTTT.

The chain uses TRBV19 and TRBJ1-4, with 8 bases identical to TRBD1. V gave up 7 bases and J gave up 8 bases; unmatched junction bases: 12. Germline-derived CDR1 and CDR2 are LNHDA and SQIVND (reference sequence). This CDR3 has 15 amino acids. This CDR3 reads CASMGQEGSGEKLFF. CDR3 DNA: TGTGCCAGTATGGGACAGGAGGGTTCGGGGGAAAAACTGTTTTTT.

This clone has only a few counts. CDR3 residues: CASSVASHTEAFF. CDR3 nucleotides: TGTGCCAGCAGCGTAGCCAGTCACACTGAAGCTTTCTTT. The rearrangement links TRBV9 to TRBJ1-1; D gene uncertain. The V end was cut by 0 bases, the J end by 3 bases, with 6 bases between. CDR1 SGDLS and CDR2 YYNGEE come from the germline V gene. This CDR3 is built from 13 residues.

The DNA for the CDR3 is TGTGCCAGCAGCCCCGGGGGGGTTTACGAGCAGTACTTC. Translation: CASSPGGVYEQYF. This chain uses TRBV7-9 with TRBJ2-7; 8 bases map to TRBD2. Germline V CDR1 and CDR2: SEHNR, FQNEAQ (reference sequence). This CDR3 spans 13 amino acids. The junction had 4 bases not matched to a gene; V was cut back by 5 bases and J by 4 bases.

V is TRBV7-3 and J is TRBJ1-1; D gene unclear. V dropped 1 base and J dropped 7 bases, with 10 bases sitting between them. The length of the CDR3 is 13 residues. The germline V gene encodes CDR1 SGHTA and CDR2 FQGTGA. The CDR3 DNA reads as TGTGCCAGCAGCTTAAACATCGGGAGTGAAGCTTTCTTT. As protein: CASSLNIGSEAFF.

CDR3 sequence reads: CASSYSVAGYEQYF. The CDR3 DNA reads as TGTGCCAGCAGTTACTCGGTGGCAGGGTACGAGCAGTACTTC. The V call is TRBV6-5, the J call TRBJ2-5; perhaps TRBD1 as D (5 bases). Judging by the DNA end, TRBJ2-7 fits better; the J call may be wrong. CDR1 and CDR2 from the germline V gene are MNHEY and SVGAGI. The CDR3 length is 14 residues.

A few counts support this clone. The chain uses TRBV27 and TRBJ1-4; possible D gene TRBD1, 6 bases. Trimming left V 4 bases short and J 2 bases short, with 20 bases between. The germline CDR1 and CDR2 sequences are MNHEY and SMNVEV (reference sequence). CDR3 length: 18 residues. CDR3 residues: CASSWAWGGGGTNEKLFF. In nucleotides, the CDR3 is TGTGCCAGCAGTTGGGCCTGGGGGGGCGGCGGCACTAATGAAAAACTGTTTTTT.

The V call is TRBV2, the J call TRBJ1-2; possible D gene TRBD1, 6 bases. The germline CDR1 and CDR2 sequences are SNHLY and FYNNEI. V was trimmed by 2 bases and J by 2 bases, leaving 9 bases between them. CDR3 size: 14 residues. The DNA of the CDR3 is TGTGCCAGCAGTGAAATCACAGGGAACTATGGCTACACCTTC. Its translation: CASSEITGNYGYTF.

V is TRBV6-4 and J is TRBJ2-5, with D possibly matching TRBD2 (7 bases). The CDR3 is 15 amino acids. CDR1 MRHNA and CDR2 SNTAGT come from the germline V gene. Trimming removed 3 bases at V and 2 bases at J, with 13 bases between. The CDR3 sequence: CASSEGGGRQETQYF. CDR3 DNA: TGTGCCAGCAGTGAAGGCGGGGGCCGGCAAGAGACCCAGTACTTC.

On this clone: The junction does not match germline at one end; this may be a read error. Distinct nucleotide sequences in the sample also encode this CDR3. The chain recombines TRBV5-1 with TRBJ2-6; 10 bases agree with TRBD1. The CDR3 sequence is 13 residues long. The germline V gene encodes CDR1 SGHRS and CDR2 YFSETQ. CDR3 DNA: TGCGCCAGCAGCGGGGGACAGGGGAATGTCCTGACCTTC. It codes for CASSGGQGNVLTF.

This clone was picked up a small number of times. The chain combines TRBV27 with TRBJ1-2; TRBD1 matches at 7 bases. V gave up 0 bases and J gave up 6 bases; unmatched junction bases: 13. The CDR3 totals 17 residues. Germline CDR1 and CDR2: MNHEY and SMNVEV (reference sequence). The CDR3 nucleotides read TGTGCCAGCAGTTTATCGGGACAGTCTCTCCCTCTACATGGCTACACCTTC. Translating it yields CASSLSGQSLPLHGYTF.

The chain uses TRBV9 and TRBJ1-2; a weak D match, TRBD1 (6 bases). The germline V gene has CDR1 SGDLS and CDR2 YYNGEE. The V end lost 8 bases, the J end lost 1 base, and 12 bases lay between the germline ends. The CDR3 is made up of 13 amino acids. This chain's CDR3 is CASTGQFNYGYTF. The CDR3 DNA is TGTGCCAGTACAGGACAGTTTAACTATGGCTACACCTTC. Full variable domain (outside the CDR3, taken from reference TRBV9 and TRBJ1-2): DSGVTQTPKHLITATGQRVTLRCSPRSGDLSVYWYQQSLDQGLQFLIQYYNGEERAKGNILERFSAQQFPDLHSELNLSSLELGDSALYFCASTGQFNYGYTFGSGTRLTVV.